The clone carrying this T cell receptor beta chain was picked up a small number of times. No antigen is known for it. This sample stems from a study of blood T cells in healthy people across ages. Overall study findings and caveats: Age showed a roughly linear inverse relationship with TCR beta diversity per million T cells.

Together with a sample-barcoded 5' primer, a J-beta primer mix was included in a second PCR lasting roughly 6 to 12 cycles. TCRdb recomputed calls from the 5' RACE reads with MiXCR, one row per CDR3 protein. The repertoire includes about 970,000 distinct CDR3 sequences, roughly half of them detected once, and about 21% sits in the top ten. CDR3 size: 14 residues. Per germline, CDR1 MNHNY and CDR2 SVGAGI (reference sequence). Trimming removed 2 bases from V and 4 bases from J; junction bases left unmatched: 5. The sequence derives from a woman aged 60-70 years in good health. Sequenced material: blood. The chain is built from TRBV6-6 and TRBJ2-7; 7 nucleotides agree with TRBD1. DNA for the CDR3: TGTGCCAGCAGTTACAAGGGGGCGGAATACGAGCAGTACTTC. It encodes CASSYKGAEYEQYF.